This entry concerns a single TCR beta chain. These data are taken from a study of T-cell memory formation after mild COVID-19. TCRdb recomputed calls from the 5' RACE reads with MiXCR, one row per CDR3 protein. The table shows roughly 280,000 distinct CDR3 sequences, with around 15% occurring only once. The CDR3 spans 13 residues. Trimming shortened V by 7 bases and J by 9 bases, and 13 bases separated the two germline ends. This chain joins TRBV12-3 or TRBV12-4 and TRBJ1-6; a possible D gene is TRBD1 (5 bases). The sequence came from a man between 18 and 35 years old who had mild COVID-19 (a few samples of this study predate the infection). Cell type and time point are not known. Sequenced sample: PBMCs or a T cell subset sorted from them (not recorded which). The CDR3 is CASTAAGVSPLHF. CDR3 bases: TGTGCCAGCACCGCGGCGGGGGTTTCACCCCTCCACTTT.